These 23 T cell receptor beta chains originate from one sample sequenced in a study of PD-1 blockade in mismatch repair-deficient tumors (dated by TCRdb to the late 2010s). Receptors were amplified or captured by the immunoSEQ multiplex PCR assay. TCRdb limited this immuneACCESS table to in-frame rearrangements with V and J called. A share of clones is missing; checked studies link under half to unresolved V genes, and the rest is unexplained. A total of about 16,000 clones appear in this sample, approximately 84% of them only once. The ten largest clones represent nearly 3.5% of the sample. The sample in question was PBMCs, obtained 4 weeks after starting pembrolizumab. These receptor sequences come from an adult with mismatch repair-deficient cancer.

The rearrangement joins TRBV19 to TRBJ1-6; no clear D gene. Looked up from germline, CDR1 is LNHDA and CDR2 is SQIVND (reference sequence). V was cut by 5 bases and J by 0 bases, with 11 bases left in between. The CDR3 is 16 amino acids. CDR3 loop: CASSLAGLSYNSPLHF. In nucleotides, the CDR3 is TGTGCCAGTAGTCTGGCAGGACTCTCCTATAATTCACCCCTCCACTTT.

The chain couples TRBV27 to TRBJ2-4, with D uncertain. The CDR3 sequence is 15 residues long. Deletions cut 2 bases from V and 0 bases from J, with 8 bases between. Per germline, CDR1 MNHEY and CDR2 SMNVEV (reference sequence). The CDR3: CASSLSAIAKNIQYF. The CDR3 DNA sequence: TGTGCCAGCAGTTTAAGCGCTATAGCCAAAAACATTCAGTACTTC.

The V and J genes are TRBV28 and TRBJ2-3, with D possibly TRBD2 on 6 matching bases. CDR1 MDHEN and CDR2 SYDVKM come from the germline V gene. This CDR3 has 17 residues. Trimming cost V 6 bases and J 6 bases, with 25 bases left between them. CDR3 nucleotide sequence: TGTGCCAGCAGCCGTCGCGGAGGGGCCGTGCCAGGGGATACGCAGTATTTT. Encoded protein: CASSRRGGAVPGDTQYF. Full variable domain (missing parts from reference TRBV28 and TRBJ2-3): DVKVTQSSRYLVKRTGEKVFLECVQDMDHENMFWYRQDPGLGLRLIYFSYDVKMKEKGDIPEGYSVSREKKERFSLILESASTNQTSMYLCASSRRGGAVPGDTQYFGPGTRLTVL.

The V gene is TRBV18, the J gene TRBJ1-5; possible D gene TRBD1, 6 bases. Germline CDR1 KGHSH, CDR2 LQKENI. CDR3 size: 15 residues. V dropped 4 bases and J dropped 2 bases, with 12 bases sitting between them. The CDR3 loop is CASSLRGYGNQPQHF. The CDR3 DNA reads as TGTGCCAGCTCACTCAGGGGTTACGGCAATCAGCCCCAGCATTTT.

CDR3 in amino acids: CASSASGTAINEKLFF. DNA of the CDR3: TGCGCCAGCAGCGCTTCCGGGACAGCCATTAATGAAAAACTGTTTTTT. The V gene is TRBV5-1, the J gene TRBJ1-4; 7 bases map to TRBD1. V lost 4 bases, J lost 4 bases, and 10 bases stayed unmatched. This CDR3 is 16 amino acids long. Germline assignment: CDR1 SGHRS and CDR2 YFSETQ. The complete variable domain, with remaining parts taken from reference TRBV5-1 and TRBJ1-4, reads KAGVTQTPRYLIKTRGQQVTLSCSPISGHRSVSWYQQTPGQGLQFLFEYFSETQRNKGNFPGRFSGRQFSNSRSEMNVSTLELGDSALYLCASSASGTAINEKLFFGSGTQLSVL.

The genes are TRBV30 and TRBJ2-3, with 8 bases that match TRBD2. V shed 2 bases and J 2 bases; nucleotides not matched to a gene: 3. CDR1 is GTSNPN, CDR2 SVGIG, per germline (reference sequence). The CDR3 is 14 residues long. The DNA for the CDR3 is TGTGCCTGGAGTACTAGCGGACACACAGATACGCAGTATTTT. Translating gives CAWSTSGHTDTQYF.

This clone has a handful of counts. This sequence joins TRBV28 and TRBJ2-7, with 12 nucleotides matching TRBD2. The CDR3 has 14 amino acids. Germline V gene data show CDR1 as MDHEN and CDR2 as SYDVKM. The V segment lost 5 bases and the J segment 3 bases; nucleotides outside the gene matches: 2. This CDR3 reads CASSGTSGLYEQYF. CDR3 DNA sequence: TGTGCCAGCAGTGGGACTAGCGGGCTCTACGAGCAGTACTTC.

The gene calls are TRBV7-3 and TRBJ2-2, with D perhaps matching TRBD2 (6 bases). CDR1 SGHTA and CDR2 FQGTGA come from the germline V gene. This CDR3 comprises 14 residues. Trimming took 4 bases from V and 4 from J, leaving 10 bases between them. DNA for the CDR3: TGTGCCAGCAGCTCGGGAGCGGTCACCGGGGAGCTGTTTTTT. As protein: CASSSGAVTGELFF.

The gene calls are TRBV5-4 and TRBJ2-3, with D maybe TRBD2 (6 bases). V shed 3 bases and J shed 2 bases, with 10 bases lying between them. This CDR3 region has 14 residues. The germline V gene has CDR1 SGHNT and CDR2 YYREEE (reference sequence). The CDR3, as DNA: TGTGCCAGCAGCTCGGGACTCATCACAGATACGCAGTATTTT. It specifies CASSSGLITDTQYF.

CDR3 in DNA: TGTGCCAGCAGTCTGACCGGGACAGGGGGTGGCGAGCAGTACTTC. Its protein product is CASSLTGTGGGEQYF. The chain has TRBV6-6 and TRBJ2-7; 11 positions agree with TRBD1. J gave up 6 bases and V 5 bases, and 9 bases lay outside the gene matches. The germline gives CDR1 MNHNY, CDR2 SVGAGI (reference sequence). There are 15 residues in the CDR3.

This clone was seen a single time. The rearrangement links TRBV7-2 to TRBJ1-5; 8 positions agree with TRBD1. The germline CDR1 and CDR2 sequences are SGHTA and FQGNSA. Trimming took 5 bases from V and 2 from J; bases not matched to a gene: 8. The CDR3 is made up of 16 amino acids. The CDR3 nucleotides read TGTGCCAGCAGCCCTGACAGGGGTCGAGGCAATCAGCCCCAGCATTTT. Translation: CASSPDRGRGNQPQHF.

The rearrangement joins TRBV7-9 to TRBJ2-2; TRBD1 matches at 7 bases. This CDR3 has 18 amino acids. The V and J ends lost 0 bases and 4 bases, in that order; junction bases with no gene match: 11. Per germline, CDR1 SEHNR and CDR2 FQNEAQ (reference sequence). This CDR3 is CASSLAAQGTAGTGELFF. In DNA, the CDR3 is TGTGCCAGCAGCTTAGCGGCACAGGGGACCGCGGGCACCGGGGAGCTGTTTTTT.

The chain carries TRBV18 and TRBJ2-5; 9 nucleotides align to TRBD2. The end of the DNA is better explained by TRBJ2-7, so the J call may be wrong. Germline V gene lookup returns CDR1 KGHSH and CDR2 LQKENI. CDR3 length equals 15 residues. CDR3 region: CASSPVREGLREQYF. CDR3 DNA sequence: TGTGCCAGCTCACCAGTGCGGGAGGGCCTTCGCGAGCAGTACTTC.

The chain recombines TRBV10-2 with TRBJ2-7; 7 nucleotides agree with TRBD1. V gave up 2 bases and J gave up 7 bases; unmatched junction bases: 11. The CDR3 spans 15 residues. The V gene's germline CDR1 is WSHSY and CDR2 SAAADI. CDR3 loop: CASSELARGMGEQYF. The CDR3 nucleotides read TGCGCCAGCAGTGAGCTAGCCAGGGGGATGGGTGAGCAGTACTTC.

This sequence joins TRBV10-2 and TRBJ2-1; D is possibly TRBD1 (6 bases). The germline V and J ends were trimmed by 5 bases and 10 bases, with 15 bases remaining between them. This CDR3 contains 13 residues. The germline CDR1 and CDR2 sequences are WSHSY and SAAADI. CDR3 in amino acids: CASSWPRGEEQFF. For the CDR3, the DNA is TGCGCCAGCAGTTGGCCCAGGGGAGAAGAGCAGTTCTTC.

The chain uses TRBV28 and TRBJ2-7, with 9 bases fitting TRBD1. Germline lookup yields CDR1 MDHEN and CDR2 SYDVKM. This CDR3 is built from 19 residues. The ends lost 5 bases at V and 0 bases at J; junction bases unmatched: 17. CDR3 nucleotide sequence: TGTGCCAGCAGTGTAAAGAGACGTCCGGGACAGGGAAGCTCCTACGAGCAGTACTTC. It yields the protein CASSVKRRPGQGSSYEQYF. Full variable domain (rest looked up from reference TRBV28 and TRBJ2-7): DVKVTQSSRYLVKRTGEKVFLECVQDMDHENMFWYRQDPGLGLRLIYFSYDVKMKEKGDIPEGYSVSREKKERFSLILESASTNQTSMYLCASSVKRRPGQGSSYEQYFGPGTRLTVT.

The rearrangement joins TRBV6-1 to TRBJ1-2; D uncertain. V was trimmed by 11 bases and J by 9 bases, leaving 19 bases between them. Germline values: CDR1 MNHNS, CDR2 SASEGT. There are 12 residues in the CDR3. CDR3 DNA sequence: TGTGCCGCGACGGGATTTTGGGCGAGCTACACCTTC. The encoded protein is CAATGFWASYTF.

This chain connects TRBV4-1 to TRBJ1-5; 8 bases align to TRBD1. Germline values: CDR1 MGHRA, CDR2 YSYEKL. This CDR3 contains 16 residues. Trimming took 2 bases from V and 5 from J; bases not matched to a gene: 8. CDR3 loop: CASSQIRQGRYQPQHF. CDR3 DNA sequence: TGCGCCAGCAGCCAAATACGACAGGGGCGATATCAGCCCCAGCATTTT.

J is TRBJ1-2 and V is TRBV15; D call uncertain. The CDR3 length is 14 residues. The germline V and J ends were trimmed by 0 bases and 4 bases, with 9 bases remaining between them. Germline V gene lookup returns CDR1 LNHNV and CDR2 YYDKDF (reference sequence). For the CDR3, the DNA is TGTGCCACCAGCAGAGAGGAGGGCCTCTATGGCTACACCTTC. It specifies CATSREEGLYGYTF.

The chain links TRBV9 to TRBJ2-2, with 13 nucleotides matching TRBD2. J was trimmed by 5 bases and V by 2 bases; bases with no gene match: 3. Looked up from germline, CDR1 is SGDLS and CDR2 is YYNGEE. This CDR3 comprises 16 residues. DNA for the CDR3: TGTGCCAGCAGCGTGGGACTAGCGGGACAAACCGGGGAGCTGTTTTTT. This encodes CASSVGLAGQTGELFF.

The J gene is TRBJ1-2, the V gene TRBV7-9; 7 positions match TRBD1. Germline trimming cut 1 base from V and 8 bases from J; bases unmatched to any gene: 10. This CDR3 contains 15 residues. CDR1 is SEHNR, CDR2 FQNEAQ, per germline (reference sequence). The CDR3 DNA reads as TGTGCCAGCAGCTTAGATAGGGGGCCGGGGGTCGGCTACACCTTC. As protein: CASSLDRGPGVGYTF.

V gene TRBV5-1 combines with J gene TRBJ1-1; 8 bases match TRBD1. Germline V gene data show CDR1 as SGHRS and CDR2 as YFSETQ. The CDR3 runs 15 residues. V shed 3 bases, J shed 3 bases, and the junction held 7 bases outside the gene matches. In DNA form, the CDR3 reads TGCGCCAGCAGCTCACGACAGGGGTGGGACACTGAAGCTTTCTTT. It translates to CASSSRQGWDTEAFF.

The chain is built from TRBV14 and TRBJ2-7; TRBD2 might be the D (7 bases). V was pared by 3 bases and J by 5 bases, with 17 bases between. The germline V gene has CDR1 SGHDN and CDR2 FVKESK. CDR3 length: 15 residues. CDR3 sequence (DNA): TGTGCCAGCAGCCATCCAGGGGCAGGGAGGGACGAGCAGTACTTC. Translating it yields CASSHPGAGRDEQYF.